The TCR beta chain under discussion was sequenced for a study of OX40 agonist ivuxolimab in advanced cancers. The V end was cut by 4 bases, the J end by 0 bases, with 10 bases between. The CDR3 totals 14 residues. Germline V CDR1 and CDR2: GTSNPN, SVGIG (reference sequence). The protocol was immunoSEQ multiplex PCR, while the TCRdb copy is restricted to in-frame clones and leaves out a portion. Among some 65,000 clones listed, around 87% were seen once. The sequenced sample was CD4+ or CD8+ T cells sorted from blood, obtained in a trial of the OX40 agonist ivuxolimab. The sequence was obtained from an adult with an advanced solid tumor such as melanoma, head and neck, liver or kidney cancer. The chain uses TRBV30 and TRBJ1-3; D gene ambiguous. The CDR3 nucleotides are TGTGCCTGGAAAGAATGGTACTCTGGAAACACCATATATTTT. Translated: CAWKEWYSGNTIYF.